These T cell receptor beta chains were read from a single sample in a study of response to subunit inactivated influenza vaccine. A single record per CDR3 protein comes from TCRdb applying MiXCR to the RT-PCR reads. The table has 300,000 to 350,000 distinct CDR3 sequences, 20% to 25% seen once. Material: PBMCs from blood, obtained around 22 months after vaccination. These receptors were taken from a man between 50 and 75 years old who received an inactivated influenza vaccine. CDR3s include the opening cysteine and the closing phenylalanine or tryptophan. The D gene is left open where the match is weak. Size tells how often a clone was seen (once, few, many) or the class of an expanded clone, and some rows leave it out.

TGTGCCAGTAGTATAGATCTCGGTTACAATCAGCCCCAGCATTTT	CASSIDLGYNQPQHF	TRBV19	TRBJ1-5	-	few
TGTGCCAGCTCACAGACTAGCGGAGTCTCAGATACGCAGTATTTT	CASSQTSGVSDTQYF	TRBV18	TRBJ2-3	TRBD2	-
TGTGCCAGCAACCAGGGACAGGGAAATGAAAAACTGTTTTTT	CASNQGQGNEKLFF	TRBV12-3/TRBV12-4	TRBJ1-4	TRBD1	-
TGCAGTGCTAGGGACAGGAATTCACCCCTCCACTTT	CSARDRNSPLHF	TRBV20-1	TRBJ1-6	TRBD1	-
TGTGCCAGCAAGGGGGGAGTGCAAGGCACAGATACGCAGTATTTT	CASKGGVQGTDTQYF	TRBV12-3/TRBV12-4	TRBJ2-3	-	few
TGTGCCAGCAGCCAAGAAATCCGGGAAGAGTGCCCAACTAATGAAAAACTGTTTTTT	CASSQEIREECPTNEKLFF	TRBV14	TRBJ1-4	-	few
TGTGCCAGCAGCCATCGCCTCGTCAGCTCCTACAATGAGCAGTTCTTC	CASSHRLVSSYNEQFF	TRBV11-2	TRBJ2-1	-	few
TGTGCCAGCAGCCTACCAGGGGGCGGTGGAGCTTTCTTT	CASSLPGGGGAFF	TRBV7-2	TRBJ1-1	TRBD1	once
-	CASSLKVAGSCFF	TRBV7-3	TRBJ2-2	-	-
TGTGCCAGCAGCTGGGACGGATATGAAAAACTGTTTTTT	CASSWDGYEKLFF	TRBV11-2	TRBJ1-4	-	few
TGTGCCAGCAGTTTAAGCGGGAGGCACAATGAGCAGTTCTTC	CASSLSGRHNEQFF	TRBV12-3/TRBV12-4	TRBJ2-1	TRBD2	-
TGTGCCAGCAGTTACGGGGGTGGCGAAAAACTGTTTTTT	CASSYGGGEKLFF	TRBV6-5	TRBJ1-4	-	-
TGCGCCAGCACGGGACAGCCGAACACTGAAGCTTTCTTT	CASTGQPNTEAFF	TRBV5-1	TRBJ1-1	TRBD1	few
TGTGCCAGCAGCCAAGGAGTGGCAGGGAACACTGAAGCTTTCTTT	CASSQGVAGNTEAFF	TRBV3-1	TRBJ1-1	-	-
TGTGCCAGCAGTCGCTATGAGGGTGGTGAAAAACTGTTTTTT	CASSRYEGGEKLFF	TRBV7-2	TRBJ1-4	-	many
TGTGCCAGCAGCCGAATGCCCCCGGTCGGAGGGGGCCAGAACACTGAAGCTTTCTTT	CASSRMPPVGGGQNTEAFF	TRBV4-2	TRBJ1-1	TRBD1	few
TGTGCCACCCGGACAGGGGGACCGATAATCCTCTACAATGAGCAGTTCTTC	CATRTGGPIILYNEQFF	TRBV6-2/TRBV6-3	TRBJ2-1	TRBD1	few
TGTGCCAGCAGCCACGGACAGACCTACGAGCAGTACTTC	CASSHGQTYEQYF	TRBV7-2	TRBJ2-7	-	few
TGTGCCAGCAGCTTCATAGGAGACTATGGCTACACCTTC	CASSFIGDYGYTF	TRBV7-8	TRBJ1-2	-	-
TGCGCCAGCACCCCAAGCGAGAACACTGAAGCTTTCTTT	CASTPSENTEAFF	TRBV5-1	TRBJ1-1	-	few
TGTGCCAGCAGCCCCTTCAACACTGAAGCTTTCTTT	CASSPFNTEAFF	TRBV16	TRBJ1-1	-	-
TGCAGTGCAGATACAGGGGCCGCCTACGAGCAGTACTTC	CSADTGAAYEQYF	TRBV20-1	TRBJ2-7	TRBD1	many
TGTGCCAGCAGTTTAACGAGCAAGAACACTGAAGCTTTCTTT	CASSLTSKNTEAFF	TRBV28	TRBJ1-1	-	-
TGCAGTGCTAAAAATTTACAGGGAGGATCCTACAATGAGCAGTTCTTC	CSAKNLQGGSYNEQFF	TRBV20-1	TRBJ2-1	-	-
TGTGCCACCAGCAGAGACAGGGCAGACGTGCTCTACACCTTC	CATSRDRADVLYTF	TRBV15	TRBJ1-2	-	few
TGTGCCATCAGTGTCGGCGGGGCCAACGAGCAGTACTTC	CAISVGGANEQYF	TRBV10-3	TRBJ2-7	-	few
TGCGCCAGCAGCCACCTCTTGGCGGGACAGGGTTTAGGGACTGAAGCTTTCTTT	CASSHLLAGQGLGTEAFF	TRBV4-1	TRBJ1-1	TRBD1	few
TGTGCCAGCTCACCCAATCCCCGGGACAACCTCCACTTT	CASSPNPRDNLHF	TRBV18	TRBJ1-6	-	many
TGTGCCAGCAGCCAAGCTTACCAGGTCACGCGTCCCTACGAGCAGTACTTC	CASSQAYQVTRPYEQYF	TRBV3-1	TRBJ2-7	-	-
TGTGCCAGCCTAACAGGGGCCGCGAACACCGGGGAGCTGTTTTTT	CASLTGAANTGELFF	TRBV6-1	TRBJ2-2	TRBD1	-
TGTGCCAGCAGCTCGTCGGACAGGGGGAATCAGCCCCAGCATTTT	CASSSSDRGNQPQHF	TRBV7-8	TRBJ1-5	TRBD1	many
TGTGCCAGCAGCATTTCACAGGGGGCTGGGGAGCTGTTTTTT	CASSISQGAGELFF	TRBV11-2	TRBJ2-2	TRBD1	-
TGTGCCAGCGCCCTGATGGGGGCGAGGGAAAAACTGTTTTTT	CASALMGAREKLFF	TRBV6-1	TRBJ1-4	-	-
TGCGCCAGAGTTCCGCCGATGAACACTGAAGCTTTCTTT	CARVPPMNTEAFF	TRBV10-1	TRBJ1-1	-	few
TGTGCCAGCAGGAATCGGGACGGACTCTCCTACGAGCAGTACTTC	CASRNRDGLSYEQYF	TRBV7-2	TRBJ2-7	-	-
TGTGCCATCAGTGGGAGACAGGGCGAAGGTTATGAAGCTTTCTTT	CAISGRQGEGYEAFF	TRBV10-3	TRBJ1-1	TRBD1	many
TGTGCCAGCAGTTCCCAAGGGGGGTCTAATGAAAAACTGTTTTTT	CASSSQGGSNEKLFF	TRBV28	TRBJ1-4	-	-